This TCR beta chain was profiled in a study of blood T cell repertoires in COVID-19. Study-wide background: Acute and convalescent COVID-19 samples came from the United States, Italy and Spain. The cDNA or gDNA used as material had been derived from T cells, B-cell-depleted T cells, or PBMCs.

The germline V and J ends were trimmed by 5 bases and 2 bases, with 16 bases remaining between them. Germline V gene sequence: CDR1 SGHRS, CDR2 YFSETQ. The CDR3 sequence is 15 residues long. Original methodology: Nucleated cell number was recorded as an estimate derived from reference gene primer amplification. Repertoires were generated with immunoSEQ multiplex PCR, while TCRdb's copy carries only in-frame clones and drops some. The V and J calls and clone size are taken from that table; D and trimming were inferred from the DNA. The sample includes 140,000 or so clones, 80% of them seen just once. The sequencing input was peripheral blood. The rearrangement uses TRBV5-1 and TRBJ1-1, with D perhaps matching TRBD1 (6 bases). This TCR derives from a woman aged 50 to 60 with acute or convalescent COVID-19. The CDR3 loop is CASSRDTSTNTEAFF. The CDR3 DNA reads as TGCGCCAGCAGTCGGGACACCTCAACCAACACTGAAGCTTTCTTT. The full variable domain, completed using reference TRBV5-1 and TRBJ1-1, is KAGVTQTPRYLIKTRGQQVTLSCSPISGHRSVSWYQQTPGQGLQFLFEYFSETQRNKGNFPGRFSGRQFSNSRSEMNVSTLELGDSALYLCASSRDTSTNTEAFFGQGTRLTVV.